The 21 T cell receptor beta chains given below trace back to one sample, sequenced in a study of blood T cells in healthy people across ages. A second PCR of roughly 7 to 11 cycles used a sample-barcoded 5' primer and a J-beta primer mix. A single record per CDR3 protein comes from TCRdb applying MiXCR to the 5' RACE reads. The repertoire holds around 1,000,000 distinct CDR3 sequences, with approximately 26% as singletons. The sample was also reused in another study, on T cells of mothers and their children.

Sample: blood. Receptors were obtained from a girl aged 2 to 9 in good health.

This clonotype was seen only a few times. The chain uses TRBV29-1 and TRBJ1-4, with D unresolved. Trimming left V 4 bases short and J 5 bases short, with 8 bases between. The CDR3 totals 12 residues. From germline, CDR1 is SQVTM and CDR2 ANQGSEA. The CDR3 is CSVGWRNEKLFF. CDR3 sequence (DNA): TGCAGCGTTGGATGGAGGAATGAAAAACTGTTTTTT.

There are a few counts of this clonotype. CDR3: CASSHYSGTDEAFF. CDR3 sequence (DNA): TGTGCCAGCAGCCACTACTCCGGGACAGATGAAGCTTTCTTT. This sequence joins TRBV4-2 and TRBJ1-1; TRBD1 matches at 7 bases. J was trimmed by 7 bases and V by 3 bases; bases with no gene match: 8. The CDR3 is 14 amino acids. The germline CDR1 and CDR2 sequences are LGHNA and YNFKEQ.

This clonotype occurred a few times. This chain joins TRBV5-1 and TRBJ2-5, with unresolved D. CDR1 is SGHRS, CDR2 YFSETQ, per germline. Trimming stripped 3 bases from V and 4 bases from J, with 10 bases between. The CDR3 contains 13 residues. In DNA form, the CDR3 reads TGCGCCAGCAGCTCTGGGGTTCGAGAGACCCAGTACTTC. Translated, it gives CASSSGVRETQYF. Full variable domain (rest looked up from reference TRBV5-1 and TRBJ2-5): KAGVTQTPRYLIKTRGQQVTLSCSPISGHRSVSWYQQTPGQGLQFLFEYFSETQRNKGNFPGRFSGRQFSNSRSEMNVSTLELGDSALYLCASSSGVRETQYFGPGTRLLVL.

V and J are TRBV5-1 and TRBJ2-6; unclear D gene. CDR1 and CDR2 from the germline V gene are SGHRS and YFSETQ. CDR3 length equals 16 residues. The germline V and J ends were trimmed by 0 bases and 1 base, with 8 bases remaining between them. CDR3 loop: CASSLVGLSGANVLTF. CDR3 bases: TGCGCCAGCAGCTTGGTGGGGTTGTCTGGGGCCAACGTCCTGACTTTC.

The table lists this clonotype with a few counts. CDR3 DNA sequence: TGCAGCGTCTACGCACCCGAGAGGGGCTACACCTTC. It is translated as CSVYAPERGYTF. V and J are TRBV29-1 and TRBJ1-2; D gene uncertain. Trimming cost V 6 bases and J 8 bases, with 16 bases left between them. In germline, CDR1 is SQVTM, CDR2 ANQGSEA. The CDR3 sequence is 12 residues long.

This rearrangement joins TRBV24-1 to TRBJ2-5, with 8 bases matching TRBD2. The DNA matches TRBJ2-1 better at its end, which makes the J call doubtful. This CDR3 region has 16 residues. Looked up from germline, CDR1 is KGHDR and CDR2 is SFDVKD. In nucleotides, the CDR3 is TGTGCCACCAGTGAATTTGCCCCGGGGGGGGGCAATGAGCAGTTCTTC. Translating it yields CATSEFAPGGGNEQFF.

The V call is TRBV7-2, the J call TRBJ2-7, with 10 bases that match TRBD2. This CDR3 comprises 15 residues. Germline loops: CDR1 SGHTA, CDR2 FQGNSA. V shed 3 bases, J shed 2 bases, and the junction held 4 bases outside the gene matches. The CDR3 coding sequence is TGTGCCAGCAGCTTGTCCGGGACTAGCGCCTACGAGCAGTACTTC. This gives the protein CASSLSGTSAYEQYF.

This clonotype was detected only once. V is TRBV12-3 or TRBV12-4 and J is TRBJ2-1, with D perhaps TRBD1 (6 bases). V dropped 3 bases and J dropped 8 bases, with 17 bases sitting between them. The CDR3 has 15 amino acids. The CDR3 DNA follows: TGTGCCAGCAGTTTTCCCGGGACCCCAGGGGATGAGCAGTTCTTC. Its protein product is CASSFPGTPGDEQFF.

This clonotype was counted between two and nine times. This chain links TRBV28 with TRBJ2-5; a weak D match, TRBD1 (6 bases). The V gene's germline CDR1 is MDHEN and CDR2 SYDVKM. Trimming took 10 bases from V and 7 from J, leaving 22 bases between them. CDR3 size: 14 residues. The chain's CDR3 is CATRQGLVTGTQYF. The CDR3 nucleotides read TGTGCCACGAGGCAGGGGCTCGTGACGGGGACCCAGTACTTC.

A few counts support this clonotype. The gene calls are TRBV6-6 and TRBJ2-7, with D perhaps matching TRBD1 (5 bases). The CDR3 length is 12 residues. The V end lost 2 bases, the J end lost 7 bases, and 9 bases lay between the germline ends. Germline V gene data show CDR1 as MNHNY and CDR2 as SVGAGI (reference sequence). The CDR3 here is CASSYTQGEQYF. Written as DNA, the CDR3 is TGTGCCAGCAGTTACACGCAGGGAGAGCAGTACTTC.

The CDR3 bases are TGTGCCAGCAGCTCCCAATTCCGGGGGGCTAATGAAAAACTGTTTTTT. Its protein product is CASSSQFRGANEKLFF. The gene calls are TRBV7-9 and TRBJ1-4; tentative D call: TRBD1 (5 bases). V was cut by 4 bases and J by 3 bases, with 15 bases left in between. CDR1 SEHNR and CDR2 FQNEAQ come from the germline V gene (reference sequence). The CDR3 runs to 16 residues.

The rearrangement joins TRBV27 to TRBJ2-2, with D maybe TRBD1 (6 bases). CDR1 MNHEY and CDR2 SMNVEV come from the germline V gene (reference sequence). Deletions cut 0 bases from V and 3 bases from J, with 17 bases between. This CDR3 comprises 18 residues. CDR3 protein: CASSLSGVRGLDTGELFF. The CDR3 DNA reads TGTGCCAGCAGTTTATCGGGAGTCAGGGGCTTGGACACCGGGGAGCTGTTTTTT.

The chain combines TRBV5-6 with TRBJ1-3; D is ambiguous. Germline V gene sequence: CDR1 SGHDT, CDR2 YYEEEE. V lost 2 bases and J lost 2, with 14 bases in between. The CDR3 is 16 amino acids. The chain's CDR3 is CASSFQPIQPGNTIYF. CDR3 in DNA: TGTGCCAGCAGCTTCCAGCCGATCCAGCCTGGAAACACCATATATTTT. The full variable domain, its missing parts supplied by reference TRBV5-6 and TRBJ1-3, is DAGVTQSPTHLIKTRGQQVTLRCSPKSGHDTVSWYQQALGQGPQFIFQYYEEEERQRGNFPDRFSGHQFPNYSSELNVNALLLGDSALYLCASSFQPIQPGNTIYFGEGSWLTVV.

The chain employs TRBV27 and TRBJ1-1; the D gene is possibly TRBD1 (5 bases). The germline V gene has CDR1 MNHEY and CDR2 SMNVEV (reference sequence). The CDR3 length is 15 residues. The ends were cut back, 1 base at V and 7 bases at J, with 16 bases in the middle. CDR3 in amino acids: CASSLYPRRGSEAFF. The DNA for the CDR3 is TGTGCCAGCAGTTTATATCCGAGGAGGGGCAGTGAAGCTTTCTTT.

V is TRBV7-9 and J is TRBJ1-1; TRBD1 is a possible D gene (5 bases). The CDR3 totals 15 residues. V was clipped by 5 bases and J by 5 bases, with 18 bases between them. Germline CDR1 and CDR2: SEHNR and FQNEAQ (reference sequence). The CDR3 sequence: CASSPLGGGGTEAFF. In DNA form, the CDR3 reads TGTGCCAGCAGCCCTTTGGGCGGGGGAGGGACTGAAGCTTTCTTT. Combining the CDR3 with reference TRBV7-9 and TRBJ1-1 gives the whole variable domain DTGVSQNPRHKITKRGQNVTFRCDPISEHNRLYWYRQTLGQGPEFLTYFQNEAQLEKSRLLSDRFSAERPKGSFSTLEIQRTEQGDSAMYLCASSPLGGGGTEAFFGQGTRLTVV.

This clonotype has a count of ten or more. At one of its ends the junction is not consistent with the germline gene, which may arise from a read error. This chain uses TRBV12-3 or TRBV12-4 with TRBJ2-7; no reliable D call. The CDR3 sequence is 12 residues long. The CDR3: CASSLGFYEQYF. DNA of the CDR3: TGTGCCAGCAGCTTAGGGTTTTACGAGCAGTACTTC.

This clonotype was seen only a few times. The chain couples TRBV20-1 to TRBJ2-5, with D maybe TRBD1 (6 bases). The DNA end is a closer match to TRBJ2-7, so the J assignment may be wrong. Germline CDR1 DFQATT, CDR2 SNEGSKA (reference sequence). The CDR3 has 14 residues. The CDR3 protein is CSASLARGDDEQYF. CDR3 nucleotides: TGCAGTGCTAGCTTGGCCAGGGGTGACGACGAGCAGTACTTC.

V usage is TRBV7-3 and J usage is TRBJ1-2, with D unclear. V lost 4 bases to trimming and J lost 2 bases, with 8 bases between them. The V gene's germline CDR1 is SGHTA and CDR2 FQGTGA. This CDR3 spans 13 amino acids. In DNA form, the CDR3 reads TGTGCCAGCAGCTCCGATAAAAACTATGGCTACACCTTC. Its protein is CASSSDKNYGYTF. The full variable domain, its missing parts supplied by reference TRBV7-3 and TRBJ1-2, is GAGVSQTPSNKVTEKGKYVELRCDPISGHTALYWYRQSLGQGPEFLIYFQGTGAADDSGLPNDRFFAVRPEGSVSTLKIQRTERGDSAVYLCASSSDKNYGYTFGSGTRLTVV.

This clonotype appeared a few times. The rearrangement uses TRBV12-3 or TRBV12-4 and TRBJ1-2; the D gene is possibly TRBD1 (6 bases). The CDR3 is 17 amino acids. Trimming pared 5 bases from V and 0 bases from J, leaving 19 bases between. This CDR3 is CASSPESPTGPNYGYTF. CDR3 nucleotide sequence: TGTGCCAGCAGTCCCGAGAGCCCGACAGGTCCTAACTATGGCTACACCTTC.

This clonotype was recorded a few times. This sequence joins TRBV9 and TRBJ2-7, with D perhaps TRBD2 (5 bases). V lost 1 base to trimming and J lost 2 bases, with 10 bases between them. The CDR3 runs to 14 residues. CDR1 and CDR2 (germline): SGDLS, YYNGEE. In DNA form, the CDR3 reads TGTGCCAGCAGCGTAACAGCGGAGACCTACGAGCAGTACTTC. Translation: CASSVTAETYEQYF.

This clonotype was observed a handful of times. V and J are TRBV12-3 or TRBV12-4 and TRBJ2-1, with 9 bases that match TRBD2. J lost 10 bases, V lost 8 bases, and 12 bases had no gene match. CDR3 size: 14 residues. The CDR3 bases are TGTGCCAGCGCGGCGGGAGGGGGTGGGTTAGAGCAGTTCTTC. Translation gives CASAAGGGGLEQFF.